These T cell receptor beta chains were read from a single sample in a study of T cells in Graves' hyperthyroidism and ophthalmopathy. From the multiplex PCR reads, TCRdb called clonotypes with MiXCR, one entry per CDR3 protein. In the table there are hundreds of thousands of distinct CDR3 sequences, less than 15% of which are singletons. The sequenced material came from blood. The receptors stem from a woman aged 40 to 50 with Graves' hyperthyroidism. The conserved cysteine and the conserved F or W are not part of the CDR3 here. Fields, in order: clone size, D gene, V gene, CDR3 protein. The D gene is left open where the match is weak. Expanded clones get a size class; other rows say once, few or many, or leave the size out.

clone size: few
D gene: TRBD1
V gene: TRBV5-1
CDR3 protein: ASSRGAGGGAGELF

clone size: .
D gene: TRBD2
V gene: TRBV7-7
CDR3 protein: ASSLAATNSGDGEQF

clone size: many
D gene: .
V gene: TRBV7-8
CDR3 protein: ASSPKTRQAQY

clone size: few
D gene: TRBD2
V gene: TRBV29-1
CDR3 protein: SVALPGRGETQY

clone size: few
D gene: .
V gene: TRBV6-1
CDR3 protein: ASSQNAGHMNTEAF

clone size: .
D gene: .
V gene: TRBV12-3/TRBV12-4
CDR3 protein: ASSPGTDKEETQY

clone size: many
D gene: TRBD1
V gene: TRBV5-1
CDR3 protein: ASSLTGEISGELF

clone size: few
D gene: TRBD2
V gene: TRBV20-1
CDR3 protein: SAGDATSGRLETQY

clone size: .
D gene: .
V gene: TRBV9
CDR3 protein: ASSLKTGWDNSPLH

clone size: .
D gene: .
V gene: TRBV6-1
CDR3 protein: ASSEEGWRGYT

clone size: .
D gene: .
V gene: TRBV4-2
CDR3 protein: ASSQELGAEASVETQY

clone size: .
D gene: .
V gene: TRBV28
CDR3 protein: ASSDEGRASLNTQY

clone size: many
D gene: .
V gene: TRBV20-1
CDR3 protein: SARRGDRWNTEAF

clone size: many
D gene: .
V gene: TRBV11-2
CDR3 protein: ASSYLDSLLSQY

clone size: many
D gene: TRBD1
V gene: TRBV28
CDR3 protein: ASSGDRDTGELF

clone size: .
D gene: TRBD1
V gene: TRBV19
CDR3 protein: ASSPGDREIQY

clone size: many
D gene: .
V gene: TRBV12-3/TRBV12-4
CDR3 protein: ASSSHNTAANTGELF

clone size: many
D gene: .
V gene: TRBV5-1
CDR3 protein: ASSLGGQGRTEAF

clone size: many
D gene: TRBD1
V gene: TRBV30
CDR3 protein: AWTTMRGLGYT

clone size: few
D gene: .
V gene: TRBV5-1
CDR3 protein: ASSLGGDFNYGYT

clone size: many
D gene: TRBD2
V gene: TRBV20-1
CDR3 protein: SARDPTGGPSEQY

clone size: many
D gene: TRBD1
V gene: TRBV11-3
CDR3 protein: ASSLGQRDIQY

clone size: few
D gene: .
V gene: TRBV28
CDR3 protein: ASSLNRAVPYNEQF

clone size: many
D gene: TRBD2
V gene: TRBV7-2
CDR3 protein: ASSSTLAGANTGELF

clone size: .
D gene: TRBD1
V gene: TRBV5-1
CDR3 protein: ARTTYRGRPNTGELF

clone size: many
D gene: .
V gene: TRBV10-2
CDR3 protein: ASSDVGNTQY

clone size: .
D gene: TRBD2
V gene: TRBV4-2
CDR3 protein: ASSQDRLAGISSYEQY

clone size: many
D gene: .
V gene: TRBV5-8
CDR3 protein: ASTPPGQSITEAF

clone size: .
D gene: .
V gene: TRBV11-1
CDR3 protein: ASSPLFPNTEAF

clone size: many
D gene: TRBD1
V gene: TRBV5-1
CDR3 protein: ASSPGTGEGELF

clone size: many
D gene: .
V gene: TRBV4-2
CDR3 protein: ASSQEYAGLEQY

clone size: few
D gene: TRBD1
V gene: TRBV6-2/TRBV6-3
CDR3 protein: ASSYPDRGQPQH

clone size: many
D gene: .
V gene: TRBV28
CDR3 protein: ASSFAQGYQETQY

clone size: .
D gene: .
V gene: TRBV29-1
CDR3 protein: SVEGYRDEDEQY

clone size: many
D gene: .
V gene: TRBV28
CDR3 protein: ASIPPEGSNQPQH

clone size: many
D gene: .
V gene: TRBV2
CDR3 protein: ASSEAHQGTFNTGELF

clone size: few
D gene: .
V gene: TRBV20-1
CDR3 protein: SVRRISYEQY

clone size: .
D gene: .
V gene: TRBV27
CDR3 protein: ASSPPGAKSNGQF

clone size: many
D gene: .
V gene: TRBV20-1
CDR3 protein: SASVGLINYGYT

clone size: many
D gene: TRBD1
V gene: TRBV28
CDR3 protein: ASRAVLGQGPNQPQH

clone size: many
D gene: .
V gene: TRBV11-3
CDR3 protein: ASSFEENIQY

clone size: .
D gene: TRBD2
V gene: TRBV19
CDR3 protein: ASSRTSGYPTQQY

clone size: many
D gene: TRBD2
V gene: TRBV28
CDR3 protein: ASSLDSGSYEQY

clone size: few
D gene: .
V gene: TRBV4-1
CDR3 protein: ASSLSPLETQY

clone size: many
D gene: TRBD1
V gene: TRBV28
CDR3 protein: ASSSRTGNYEQY

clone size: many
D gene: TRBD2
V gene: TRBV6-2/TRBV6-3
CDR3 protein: ASSYNWGGIRRVEQF

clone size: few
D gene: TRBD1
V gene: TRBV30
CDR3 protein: AWNRQGNPFTDTQY

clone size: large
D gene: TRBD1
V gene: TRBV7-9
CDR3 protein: ASSWDRSLRRTEAF

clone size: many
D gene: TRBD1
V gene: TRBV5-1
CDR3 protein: ASSWGAGQGADEQF